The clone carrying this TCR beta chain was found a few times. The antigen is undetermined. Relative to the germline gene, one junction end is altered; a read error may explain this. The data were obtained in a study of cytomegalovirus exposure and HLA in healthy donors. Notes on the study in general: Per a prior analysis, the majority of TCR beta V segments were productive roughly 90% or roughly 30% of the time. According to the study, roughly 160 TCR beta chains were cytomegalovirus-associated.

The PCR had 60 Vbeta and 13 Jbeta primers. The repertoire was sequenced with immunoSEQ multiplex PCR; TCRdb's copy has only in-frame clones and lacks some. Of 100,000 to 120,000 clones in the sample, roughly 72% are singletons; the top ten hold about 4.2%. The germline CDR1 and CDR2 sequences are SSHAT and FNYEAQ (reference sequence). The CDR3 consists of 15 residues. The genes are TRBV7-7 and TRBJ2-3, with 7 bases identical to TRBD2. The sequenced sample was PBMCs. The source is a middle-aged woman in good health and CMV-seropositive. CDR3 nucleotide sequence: TGTGCTAGCAGCCCGATGGGGGGGGTGGGAGATACGCAGTATTTT. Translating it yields CASSPMGGVGDTQYF.